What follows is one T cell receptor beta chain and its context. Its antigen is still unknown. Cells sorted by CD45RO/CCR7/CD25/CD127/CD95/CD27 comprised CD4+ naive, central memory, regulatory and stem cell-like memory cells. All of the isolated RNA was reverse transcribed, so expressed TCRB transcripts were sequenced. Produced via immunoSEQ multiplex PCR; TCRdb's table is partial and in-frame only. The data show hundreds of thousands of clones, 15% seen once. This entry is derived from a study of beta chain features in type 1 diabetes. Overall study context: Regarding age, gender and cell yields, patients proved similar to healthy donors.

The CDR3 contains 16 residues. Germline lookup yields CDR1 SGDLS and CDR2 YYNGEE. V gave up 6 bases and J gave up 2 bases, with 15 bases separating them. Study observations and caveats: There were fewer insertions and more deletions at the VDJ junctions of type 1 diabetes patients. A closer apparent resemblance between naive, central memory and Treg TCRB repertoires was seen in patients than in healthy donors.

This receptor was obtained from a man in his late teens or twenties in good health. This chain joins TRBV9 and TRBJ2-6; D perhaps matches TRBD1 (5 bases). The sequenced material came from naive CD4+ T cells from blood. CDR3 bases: TGTGCCAGCACCCCAGGGCCGACCACTGGGGCCAACGTCCTGACTTTC. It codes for CASTPGPTTGANVLTF.